The 18 T cell receptor beta chains reported below all come from one sample, sequenced in a study of T cell responses to AZD1222 COVID-19 vaccine. Assay used: immunoSEQ multiplex PCR; TCRdb lists only in-frame clones, some missing. The repertoire holds about 120,000 clones, with roughly 93% as singletons. The sequenced sample was peripheral blood, obtained on day 0 of AZD1222 vaccination. These receptors all come from an adult in good health.

The CDR3 spells CASSLFPTSGSNPYEQYF. The CDR3 region has the DNA TGTGCCAGCAGCTTATTTCCCACTAGCGGTAGTAATCCCTACGAGCAGTACTTC. This chain uses TRBV7-9 with TRBJ2-7; 8 bases are a match to TRBD2. Losses at the gene ends were 2 bases for V and 2 bases for J; bases not matched to a gene: 14. The CDR3 extends over 18 amino acids. Germline V CDR1 and CDR2: SEHNR, FQNEAQ (reference sequence). Complete variable domain (other parts from reference TRBV7-9 and TRBJ2-7): DTGVSQNPRHKITKRGQNVTFRCDPISEHNRLYWYRQTLGQGPEFLTYFQNEAQLEKSRLLSDRFSAERPKGSFSTLEIQRTEQGDSAMYLCASSLFPTSGSNPYEQYFGPGTRLTVT.

The chain combines TRBV27 with TRBJ1-5, with unresolved D. Germline V CDR1 and CDR2: MNHEY, SMNVEV (reference sequence). V was pared by 2 bases and J by 3 bases, with 8 bases between. The CDR3 length is 14 residues. The CDR3 DNA reads TGTGCCAGCAGTTTAATAGGGTACAATCAGCCCCAGCATTTT. This codes for CASSLIGYNQPQHF.

The rearrangement uses TRBV10-1 and TRBJ2-1; D is perhaps TRBD1 or TRBD2 (5 bases each). The V end was cut by 3 bases, the J end by 9 bases, with 9 bases between. CDR1 and CDR2 from the germline V gene are WNHNN and SYGVQD (reference sequence). This CDR3 is built from 12 residues. The CDR3 reads CASSDPGSEQFF. CDR3 nucleotide sequence: TGCGCCAGCAGTGACCCAGGGAGTGAGCAGTTCTTC.

This chain connects TRBV7-9 to TRBJ1-2; 9 bases are shared with TRBD1. Looked up from germline, CDR1 is SEHNR and CDR2 is FQNEAQ (reference sequence). Unmatched junction bases numbered 8, after V lost 3 bases and J lost 3 bases. CDR3 size: 16 residues. The CDR3 DNA is TGTGCCAGCAGCTTTTCGGCGGGACAGGGACACTATGGCTACACCTTC. Protein sequence: CASSFSAGQGHYGYTF.

J is TRBJ2-2 and V is TRBV7-8; 9 positions match TRBD2. Trimming removed 6 bases from V and 0 bases from J; junction bases left unmatched: 14. This CDR3 is built from 19 residues. Germline loops: CDR1 SGHVS, CDR2 FQNEAQ. The DNA of the CDR3 is TGTGCCAGCAGGCCCAGGATAGCGGGAGCCCTCGCGAACACCGGGGAGCTGTTTTTT. Its protein is CASRPRIAGALANTGELFF.

The gene calls are TRBV5-1 and TRBJ2-1, with 7 positions matching TRBD1. The V segment lost 3 bases and the J segment 3 bases; nucleotides outside the gene matches: 6. From germline, CDR1 is SGHRS and CDR2 YFSETQ. The CDR3 runs to 15 residues. The CDR3 DNA reads TGCGCCAGCAGCTCGGGACAGCTAAGCTACAATGAGCAGTTCTTC. Translated, it gives CASSSGQLSYNEQFF.

The chain combines TRBV20-1 with TRBJ1-1; TRBD1 aligns across 8 bases. V trimming: 3 bases; J trimming: 0 bases; junction bases outside the gene matches: 9. This CDR3 has 16 amino acids. Germline V gives CDR1 DFQATT, CDR2 SNEGSKA (reference sequence). The CDR3 here is CSASGQGSFVNTEAFF. In DNA, the CDR3 is TGCAGTGCTAGTGGACAGGGTTCCTTCGTGAACACTGAAGCTTTCTTT.

The gene calls are TRBV28 and TRBJ2-6; D is perhaps TRBD1 (5 bases). CDR1 is MDHEN and CDR2 is SYDVKM in the germline V gene. CDR3 length: 17 amino acids. V dropped 5 bases and J dropped 2 bases, with 16 bases sitting between them. CDR3 in DNA: TGTGCCAGCAGTCCTGGGGCTGTCCCGCCTGGGGCCAACGTCCTGACTTTC. It translates to CASSPGAVPPGANVLTF.

This chain uses TRBV27 with TRBJ1-4, with D unclear. The V end lost 5 bases, the J end lost 8 bases, and 12 bases lay between the germline ends. Germline loops: CDR1 MNHEY, CDR2 SMNVEV (reference sequence). The CDR3 covers 13 residues. The CDR3: CASSPVLREKLFF. CDR3 DNA sequence: TGTGCCAGCAGTCCCGTGCTCCGGGAAAAACTGTTTTTT.

The V gene is TRBV20-1, the J gene TRBJ2-1; no reliable D call. The ends were cut back, 6 bases at V and 8 bases at J, with 11 bases in the middle. The length of the CDR3 is 11 residues. Germline assignment: CDR1 DFQATT and CDR2 SNEGSKA (reference sequence). The CDR3 nucleotides are TGCAGTGCCCCCGCCGGTTATGAGCAGTTCTTC. As protein: CSAPAGYEQFF.

The chain has TRBV4-1 and TRBJ2-1; 10 bases agree with TRBD2. The CDR3 length is 17 residues. Unmatched junction bases numbered 14, after V lost 5 bases and J lost 7 bases. Germline V gene sequence: CDR1 MGHRA, CDR2 YSYEKL. The CDR3 DNA reads TGCGCCAGCAGCACACCGAGGGGGACTAGCGCCCTAAATGAGCAGTTCTTC. It codes for CASSTPRGTSALNEQFF.

Here the CDR3 reads CASSLLLGGPGDTQYF. CDR3 DNA: TGTGCCAGCAGCCTTCTGTTGGGCGGTCCGGGGGATACGCAGTATTTT. The rearrangement joins TRBV9 to TRBJ2-3; D is possibly TRBD2 (5 bases). Trimming took 4 bases from V and 6 from J, leaving 21 bases between them. The CDR3 loop spans 16 amino acids. In germline, CDR1 is SGDLS, CDR2 YYNGEE.

This chain connects TRBV12-3 or TRBV12-4 to TRBJ2-1, with D hard to call. Between the trimmed V and J ends, which lost 3 bases and 10 bases, there was a span of 13 bases. CDR3 length equals 13 residues. CDR3 DNA sequence: TGTGCCAGCAGTTTTGTCGAACTCAACGAGCAGTTCTTC. Its protein product is CASSFVELNEQFF.

This chain uses TRBV7-3 with TRBJ2-1; TRBD2 agrees at 14 bases. The CDR3 contains 14 residues. Losses at the gene ends were 2 bases for V and 15 bases for J; bases not matched to a gene: 6. Per the germline V gene, CDR1 is SGHTA and CDR2 is FQGTGA. The CDR3 loop reads CASSLGLAGGEWFF. In nucleotides, the CDR3 is TGTGCCAGCAGCTTAGGACTAGCGGGAGGCGAGTGGTTCTTC.

V gene TRBV7-9 combines with J gene TRBJ2-1, with 10 bases that match TRBD1. This CDR3 is 14 amino acids long. The junction had 8 bases not matched to a gene; V was cut back by 8 bases and J by 7 bases. Germline CDR1 and CDR2: SEHNR and FQNEAQ (reference sequence). For the CDR3, the DNA is TGTGCCAGCGAGAAGGGACAGGGGTTGAATGAGCAGTTCTTC. This sequence encodes CASEKGQGLNEQFF.

This clone appeared once. The genes are TRBV7-2 and TRBJ2-1, with 8 bases matching TRBD2. The CDR3 is 15 residues long. Germline V gene data show CDR1 as SGHTA and CDR2 as FQGNSA. The junction had 7 bases not matched to a gene; V was cut back by 1 base and J by 8 bases. In DNA, the CDR3 is TGTGCCAGCAGCTTAGTGGCGGGAGGAGGCTATGAGCAGTTCTTC. It encodes CASSLVAGGGYEQFF.

The gene calls are TRBV28 and TRBJ2-2; D possibly corresponds to TRBD1 (5 bases). The CDR3 loop spans 16 amino acids. V dropped 5 bases and J dropped 2 bases, with 15 bases sitting between them. Per the germline V gene, CDR1 is MDHEN and CDR2 is SYDVKM. The CDR3 DNA reads TGTGCCAGCAGTCCCTTTTGGACACCTAACACCGGGGAGCTGTTTTTT. Translating gives CASSPFWTPNTGELFF.

V gene TRBV5-1 combines with J gene TRBJ1-3; D not certain. Looked up from germline, CDR1 is SGHRS and CDR2 is YFSETQ. Trimming stripped 2 bases from V and 0 bases from J, with 12 bases between. The CDR3 extends over 16 amino acids. This CDR3 reads CASSLGPSASGNTIYF. DNA for the CDR3: TGCGCCAGCAGCTTAGGACCTAGCGCCTCTGGAAACACCATATATTTT.